This T cell receptor (beta chain) was found in a study of blood T cell repertoires in COVID-19. Across the whole study: Whether acute or convalescent, the COVID-19 samples came from the United States, Italy and Spain. T cells, B-cell-depleted T cells, or PBMCs supplied cDNA or gDNA.

Clones were read by immunoSEQ multiplex PCR, and TCRdb kept only the in-frame ones, dropping some. The data hold 90,000 to 100,000 clones, with 70% to 85% observed a single time. On this clone itself: Other nucleotide sequences in the sample specify the same CDR3.

V lost 0 bases, J lost 8 bases, and 12 bases lay in between. CDR3 length equals 14 residues. In germline, CDR1 is SGHRS, CDR2 YFSETQ. Sequences were obtained from peripheral blood. The chain uses TRBV5-1 and TRBJ2-1; TRBD2 might be the D (5 bases). The clonotype originates from a man in his 70s with acute or convalescent COVID-19. The CDR3 DNA is TGCGCCAGCAGCTTGGATAGAGGGAGTGATGAGCAGTTCTTC. As protein: CASSLDRGSDEQFF.